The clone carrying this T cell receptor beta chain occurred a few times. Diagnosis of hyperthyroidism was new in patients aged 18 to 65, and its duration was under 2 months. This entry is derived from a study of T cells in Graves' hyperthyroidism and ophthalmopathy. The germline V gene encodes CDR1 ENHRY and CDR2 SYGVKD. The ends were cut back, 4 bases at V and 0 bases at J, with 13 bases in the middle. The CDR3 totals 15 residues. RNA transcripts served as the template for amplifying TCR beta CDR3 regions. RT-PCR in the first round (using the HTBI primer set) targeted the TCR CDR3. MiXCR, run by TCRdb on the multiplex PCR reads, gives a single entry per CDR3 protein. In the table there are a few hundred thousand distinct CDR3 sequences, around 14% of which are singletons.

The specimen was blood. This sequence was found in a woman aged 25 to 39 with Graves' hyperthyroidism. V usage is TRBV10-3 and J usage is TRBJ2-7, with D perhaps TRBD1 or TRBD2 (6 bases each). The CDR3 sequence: CAISAQRGASYEQYF. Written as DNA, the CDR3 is TGTGCCATCAGTGCCCAAAGGGGGGCCTCCTACGAGCAGTACTTC.